This passage covers 15 T cell receptor beta chains from one sample sequenced in a study of T-cell memory formation after mild COVID-19 (dated by TCRdb to the early 2020s). The library was built by means of 5' RACE. The sequencer listed for this sample is Illumina NovaSeq 6000. TCRdb reprocessing: public reads trimmed at Q25 with fastp, clones called with MiXCR, in-frame beta chains kept. Rows matching on CDR3 protein sequence are summarized as one entry with the most common DNA and genes. Across this sample there are under 450,000 distinct CDR3 sequences, with around a fifth seen only once. The ten largest clonotypes hold 21% of the sample. The sample consisted of PBMCs or a T cell subset sorted from them (not recorded which). All receptors come from a man between 18 and 35 years old who had mild COVID-19 (a few samples of this study predate the infection). The sample titles of this study are shuffled in the database, so cell type and time point are left out; the donor was told from shared clones.

This clonotype was picked up many times. This chain links TRBV5-1 with TRBJ2-3, with TRBD2 identical over 9 bases. This CDR3 region has 15 residues. CDR1 is SGHRS, CDR2 YFSETQ, per germline. Trimming took 2 bases from V and 5 from J; bases not matched to a gene: 6. CDR3 amino acids: CASSFGGGGEDTQYF. The CDR3 nucleotides are TGCGCCAGCAGCTTTGGCGGGGGGGGCGAAGATACGCAGTATTTT.

A few counts support this clonotype. The genes are TRBV7-9 and TRBJ1-6, with D unclear. The CDR3 length is 18 residues. CDR1 is SEHNR, CDR2 FQNEAQ, per germline (reference sequence). V was pared by 4 bases and J by 4 bases, with 20 bases between. Written as DNA, the CDR3 is TGTGCCAGCAGCTCGACCCGGGCCTCTACCCCTTATAATTCACCCCTCCACTTT. Residues: CASSSTRASTPYNSPLHF.

This clonotype has a single count. This chain connects TRBV7-2 to TRBJ1-5; tentatively, D is TRBD1 (6 bases). This CDR3 region has 15 residues. The germline V gene encodes CDR1 SGHTA and CDR2 FQGNSA. Trimming removed 4 bases at V and 4 bases at J, with 14 bases between. The CDR3 nucleotides are TGTGCCAGCAGCTCCGCGGGGGGCAGAAATCAGCCCCAGCATTTT. Its translation is CASSSAGGRNQPQHF. The entire variable domain, with the rest obtained from reference TRBV7-2 and TRBJ1-5, is as follows: GAGVSQSPSNKVTEKGKDVELRCDPISGHTALYWYRQSLGQGLEFLIYFQGNSAPDKSGLPSDRFSAERTGGSVSTLTIQRTQQEDSAVYLCASSSAGGRNQPQHFGDGTRLSIL.

This clonotype has more than one count but fewer than ten. V usage is TRBV11-2 and J usage is TRBJ2-3, with D perhaps matching TRBD1 (6 bases). The V gene lost 1 base and the J gene lost 6 bases, with 11 bases spanning the gap. Germline assignment: CDR1 SGHAT and CDR2 FQNNGV. The CDR3 is made up of 14 amino acids. CDR3 DNA sequence: TGTGCCAGCAGCTTAGCAGGGGTATCTGATACGCAGTATTTT. This gives the protein CASSLAGVSDTQYF.

This clonotype has more than one count but fewer than ten. J is TRBJ2-1 and V is TRBV7-8; 11 bases are shared with TRBD2. Germline-derived CDR1 and CDR2 are SGHVS and FQNEAQ. V lost 5 bases, J lost 0 bases, and 3 bases stayed unmatched. The CDR3 contains 16 residues. In DNA, the CDR3 is TGTGCCAGCAGCGCTAGCGGGGGGCCCTCCTACAATGAGCAGTTCTTC. It specifies CASSASGGPSYNEQFF. Full variable domain (outside the CDR3, taken from reference TRBV7-8 and TRBJ2-1): GAGVSQSPRYKVAKRGQDVALRCDPISGHVSLFWYQQALGQGPEFLTYFQNEAQLDKSGLPSDRFFAERPEGSVSTLKIQRTQQEDSAVYLCASSASGGPSYNEQFFGPGTRLTVL.

This chain uses TRBV4-3 with TRBJ1-1, with 7 bases that match TRBD1. The V and J ends lost 0 bases and 4 bases, in that order; junction bases with no gene match: 11. The CDR3 has 17 amino acids. Germline loops: CDR1 LGHNA, CDR2 YSLEER. For the CDR3, the DNA is TGCGCCAGCAGCCAAGAACGGCTGTCTAGACAGGGCACTGAAGCTTTCTTT. As protein: CASSQERLSRQGTEAFF.

The CDR3 nucleotides are TGTGCCAGCAGTTACAGCTTAGCGGGGGGCACAGATACGCAGTATTTT. Protein sequence: CASSYSLAGGTDTQYF. The chain carries TRBV6-5 and TRBJ2-3, with TRBD2 matching over 9 bases. This CDR3 spans 16 amino acids. With V trimmed by 2 bases and J by 1 base, 4 bases remained unmatched. Germline V CDR1 and CDR2: MNHEY, SVGAGI.

This clonotype was seen more than once but under ten times. The genes are TRBV5-1 and TRBJ2-6, with 7 nucleotides matching TRBD1. This CDR3 has 17 residues. CDR1 is SGHRS, CDR2 YFSETQ, per germline. The V gene end was trimmed by 4 bases and the J gene end by 0 bases; junction bases not matched to a gene: 7. CDR3 sequence (DNA): TGCGCCAGCAGCCTGGTGGGACAGAGCTCTGGGGCCAACGTCCTGACTTTC. Residues: CASSLVGQSSGANVLTF.

This clonotype has more than one count but fewer than ten. The chain links TRBV7-9 to TRBJ1-2; possible D gene TRBD1, 5 bases. V was clipped by 2 bases and J by 3 bases, with 7 bases between them. CDR1 and CDR2 from the germline V gene are SEHNR and FQNEAQ (reference sequence). The CDR3 spans 13 residues. CDR3 nucleotide sequence: TGTGCCAGCAGCTTACAGACAGACTATGGCTACACCTTC. This sequence encodes CASSLQTDYGYTF.

This chain links TRBV14 with TRBJ2-7, with a weak D call TRBD1 (6 bases). V lost 6 bases and J 5 bases, leaving 14 bases between the germline ends. CDR1 SGHDN and CDR2 FVKESK come from the germline V gene. The CDR3 covers 13 residues. CDR3 in DNA: TGTGCCAGCAGTTTAAACAGGGTGGACGAGCAGTACTTC. This gives the protein CASSLNRVDEQYF.

This clonotype has just a few counts. The chain employs TRBV11-2 and TRBJ1-5, with D perhaps TRBD1 (6 bases). CDR3 length equals 17 residues. Germline loops: CDR1 SGHAT, CDR2 FQNNGV. V was clipped by 2 bases and J by 0 bases, with 14 bases between them. The CDR3 nucleotides are TGTGCCAGCAGCTTAAGGGGGGGCAAATATAGCAATCAGCCCCAGCATTTT. This sequence encodes CASSLRGGKYSNQPQHF.

The CDR3 region is CASSPSAGGRGTEAFF. In DNA, the CDR3 is TGTGCCAGCAGCCCCTCCGCCGGGGGCAGGGGCACTGAAGCTTTCTTT. The V gene is TRBV7-9, the J gene TRBJ1-1, with a possible D match to TRBD1 (6 bases). This CDR3 region has 16 residues. The V gene's germline CDR1 is SEHNR and CDR2 FQNEAQ (reference sequence). V gave up 5 bases and J gave up 4 bases, with 20 bases separating them.

The rearrangement joins TRBV11-2 to TRBJ2-1; 11 bases match TRBD2. The CDR3 length is 19 residues. After removal of 2 bases from V and 4 bases from J, the junction contained 13 bases not matched to a gene. The germline CDR1 and CDR2 sequences are SGHAT and FQNNGV. The CDR3 nucleotides are TGTGCCAGCAGCTTATGGGCGACTAGCGGGGCGACAAGTTACAATGAGCAGTTCTTC. It codes for CASSLWATSGATSYNEQFF.

This chain joins TRBV4-3 and TRBJ2-1, with D possibly being TRBD2 (5 bases). The length of the CDR3 is 16 residues. Germline values: CDR1 LGHNA, CDR2 YSLEER. V was trimmed by 0 bases and J by 4 bases, leaving 13 bases between them. The CDR3 protein is CASSQEPTRGYNEQFF. CDR3 DNA: TGCGCCAGCAGCCAAGAACCGACCCGGGGTTACAATGAGCAGTTCTTC.

This clonotype was counted a single time. The chain has TRBV5-8 and TRBJ1-2, with D unclear. V was pared by 0 bases and J by 8 bases, with 11 bases between. The CDR3 loop spans 13 amino acids. Germline values: CDR1 SGHTS, CDR2 YDEGEE. Here the CDR3 DNA reads TGTGCCAGCAGCTTGGTCGGCCCAGGAGGCTACACCTTC. Translating it yields CASSLVGPGGYTF.